The 21 T cell receptor beta chains listed next were all sequenced from one sample in a study of CD8+CD57+ T cells in acquired aplastic anemia. It was genomic DNA that served as the template for profiling TCR beta VDJ and CDR3. From the reads, TCRdb called clonotypes with MiXCR, one entry per CDR3 protein. The data show about 130,000 distinct CDR3 sequences, roughly 50% seen once. Sample: sorted CD4+, CD8+, or CD8+CD57+ T cells (not recorded which) from PBMCs. The source is a human donor in good health, serving as a control.

V is TRBV19 and J is TRBJ2-7; 8 bases agree with TRBD1. Germline V gene lookup returns CDR1 LNHDA and CDR2 SQIVND (reference sequence). V shed 5 bases, J shed 3 bases, and the junction held 6 bases outside the gene matches. This CDR3 has 14 residues. The CDR3 DNA follows: TGTGCCAGTAGTCCTCGGACAGGGATCTACGAGCAGTACTTC. The encoded protein is CASSPRTGIYEQYF.

The chain links TRBV19 to TRBJ2-5, with TRBD2 identical over 16 bases. The germline gives CDR1 LNHDA, CDR2 SQIVND (reference sequence). V lost 9 bases and J lost 5; bases outside the gene matches: 15. The CDR3 loop spans 18 amino acids. The CDR3 coding sequence is TGTGCCAGCCTTCCAACCGGGACTAGCGGGGGGGCGTTGGAGACCCAGTACTTC. It encodes CASLPTGTSGGALETQYF.

The V gene is TRBV2, the J gene TRBJ2-7; tentative D call: TRBD1 (6 bases). The CDR3 is 12 residues long. Trimming took off 6 bases at V and 3 bases at J, with 9 bases between the two ends. Per the germline V gene, CDR1 is SNHLY and CDR2 is FYNNEI. The CDR3: CASSEGDYEQYV. The CDR3 DNA follows: TGTGCCAGCAGCGAGGGGGACTACGAGCAGTACGTC.

The chain links TRBV20-1 to TRBJ2-1, with D possibly being TRBD2 (6 bases). CDR1 is DFQATT and CDR2 is SNEGSKA in the germline V gene (reference sequence). V lost 3 bases and J lost 9, with 15 bases in between. There are 13 residues in the CDR3. Written as DNA, the CDR3 is TGCAGTGCTAGGTCCCGGGAGCAGTTTGAGCAGTTCTTC. It yields the protein CSARSREQFEQFF.

The chain recombines TRBV15 with TRBJ2-7; 7 nucleotides match TRBD2. Germline V lookup: CDR1 LNHNV, CDR2 YYDKDF (reference sequence). V lost 1 base, J lost 0 bases, and 0 bases stayed unmatched. The CDR3 is 14 amino acids. In nucleotides, the CDR3 is TGTGCCACCAGCAGAGCGGGGGGCTCCTACGAGCAGTACTTC. Protein sequence: CATSRAGGSYEQYF.

The sample holds a few counts of this clonotype. Just one base apart from a much larger clone, this may be a read error. This chain links TRBV5-5 with TRBJ1-5; 8 nucleotides agree with TRBD1. The CDR3 is 15 residues long. Germline V lookup: CDR1 SGHKS, CDR2 YYEKEE (reference sequence). Written as DNA, the CDR3 is TGTGCCAGCAGCCGAACAGGGGGGGACAATCAGTCCCAGCATTTT. Amino acid sequence: CASSRTGGDNQSQHF.

At least ten counts were recorded for this clonotype. The CDR3 coding sequence is TGTGCCAGCAGTGAAGCCCTAGAAGTTCGGCAGTATTTT. Amino acid sequence: CASSEALEVRQYF. J is TRBJ2-3 and V is TRBV6-1, with D unclear. V was shortened by 0 bases and J by 11 bases, with 12 bases between the two germline ends. The CDR3 contains 13 residues. Germline CDR1 reads MNHNS; CDR2 reads SASEGT.

V gene TRBV7-9 combines with J gene TRBJ1-1; TRBD1 matches 7 bases. The ends lost 5 bases at V and 5 bases at J; junction bases unmatched: 5. The CDR3 has 13 amino acids. Germline lookup yields CDR1 SEHNR and CDR2 FQNEAQ (reference sequence). The CDR3 nucleotides read TGTGCCAGCAGCCCCCAGGGGGAAACTGAAGCTTTCTTT. Protein sequence: CASSPQGETEAFF.

Here the CDR3 reads CASSIRGTGNGYTF. The CDR3 DNA follows: TGTGCCAGCAGCATCCGCGGGACAGGGAACGGCTACACCTTC. The chain uses TRBV7-2 and TRBJ1-2; 9 nucleotides line up with TRBD1. V trimming: 5 bases; J trimming: 8 bases; junction bases outside the gene matches: 9. The germline CDR1 and CDR2 sequences are SGHTA and FQGNSA. The CDR3 is 14 residues long.

Notes on this clonotype: This may be a read error: a much more frequent sequence differs by one nucleotide. The chain couples TRBV19 to TRBJ2-4; TRBD1 is a possible D gene (6 bases). This CDR3 has 17 residues. Germline assignment: CDR1 LNHDA and CDR2 SQIVND (reference sequence). This CDR3 is CASSFGQMFIAKSIQYF. The CDR3, as DNA: TGTGCCAGTAGTTTCGGACAGATGTTTATAGCCAAAAGCATTCAGTACTTC.

This clonotype was seen at least ten times. The V call is TRBV7-3, the J call TRBJ1-1, with 9 bases matching TRBD1. V gave up 5 bases and J gave up 3 bases; unmatched junction bases: 1. This CDR3 has 13 residues. The germline V gene has CDR1 SGHTA and CDR2 FQGTGA. The CDR3 is CASSRQGDTEAFF. Here the CDR3 DNA reads TGTGCCAGCAGCCGACAGGGGGACACTGAAGCTTTCTTT.

J is TRBJ1-2 and V is TRBV25-1; 8 bases fit TRBD1. There are 15 residues in the CDR3. Germline CDR1 reads MGHDK; CDR2 reads SYGVNS. V was pared by 2 bases and J by 5 bases, with 7 bases of the junction left unmatched. The CDR3 bases are TGTGCCAGCAGTGAAGAGGGACAGGCGCTTTATGGCTACACCTTC. Amino acids: CASSEEGQALYGYTF.

The V call is TRBV4-3, the J call TRBJ1-2, with TRBD1 identical over 7 bases. Germline-derived CDR1 and CDR2 are LGHNA and YSLEER. The V segment lost 5 bases and the J segment 8 bases; nucleotides outside the gene matches: 8. CDR3 length: 13 amino acids. CDR3 amino acids: CASSMTGLWGYTF. CDR3 DNA: TGCGCCAGCAGCATGACAGGGCTTTGGGGCTACACCTTC.

This clonotype was observed at least ten times. The chain has TRBV11-2 and TRBJ1-1; D might be TRBD1 (6 bases). Germline-derived CDR1 and CDR2 are SGHAT and FQNNGV. Trimming cost V 1 base and J 0 bases, with 12 bases left between them. The CDR3 loop spans 16 amino acids. The chain's CDR3 is CASSLVAGAVNTEAFF. The CDR3 bases are TGTGCCAGCAGCTTAGTGGCAGGGGCGGTGAACACTGAAGCTTTCTTT.

This clonotype was found once. The conserved closing phenylalanine or tryptophan is absent in this CDR3, likely reflecting a read error. CDR3 amino acids: CAISSGLVYNEQFS. The CDR3 DNA follows: TGTGCCATCAGCTCGGGACTAGTCTACAATGAGCAGTTCTCC. The chain joins TRBV10-3 to TRBJ2-1; TRBD2 matches at 8 bases. Germline V gene data show CDR1 as ENHRY and CDR2 as SYGVKD. Trimming cost V 6 bases and J 3 bases; bases outside gene matches: 4. CDR3 length: 14 residues.

This chain joins TRBV19 and TRBJ2-3; 8 bases are a match to TRBD2. Germline values: CDR1 LNHDA, CDR2 SQIVND (reference sequence). The CDR3 length is 14 residues. J was trimmed by 4 bases and V by 2 bases; bases with no gene match: 2. CDR3: CASSISGGADTQYF. The DNA of the CDR3 is TGTGCCAGTAGTATAAGCGGGGGTGCAGATACGCAGTATTTT.

The table lists this clonotype with a few counts. The chain employs TRBV24-1 and TRBJ2-3, with 8 bases matching TRBD2. The germline V gene encodes CDR1 KGHDR and CDR2 SFDVKD. The CDR3 sequence is 15 residues long. The J segment lost 4 bases and the V segment lost 12 bases, leaving 14 bases of the junction unmatched. The CDR3 loop is CAVSVGRGASDTQYF. The CDR3 nucleotides read TGTGCCGTCAGTGTGGGGCGGGGGGCCTCAGATACGCAGTATTTT.

This clonotype was observed many times. This sequence joins TRBV30 and TRBJ1-1; D unresolved. CDR1 is GTSNPN, CDR2 SVGIG, per germline (reference sequence). Trimming removed 2 bases at V and 4 bases at J, with 5 bases between. This CDR3 is built from 11 residues. CDR3 nucleotides: TGTGCCTGGAGTAGATCCACTGAAGCTTTCTTT. Translating gives CAWSRSTEAFF.

The rearrangement joins TRBV10-3 to TRBJ1-5; possible D gene TRBD1, 5 bases. The CDR3 runs 14 residues. V lost 4 bases to trimming and J lost 4 bases, with 11 bases between them. Germline V lookup: CDR1 ENHRY, CDR2 SYGVKD. The CDR3 DNA follows: TGTGCCATCAGTGGGGGGACCGAGAATCAGCCCCAGCATTTT. Protein product: CAISGGTENQPQHF.

At least ten counts were recorded for this clonotype. V usage is TRBV7-2 and J usage is TRBJ2-3, with no clear D. The V gene lost 5 bases and the J gene lost 2 bases, with 5 bases spanning the gap. CDR3 length: 12 residues. Germline V gives CDR1 SGHTA, CDR2 FQGNSA. The CDR3 region is CASSLFTDTQYF. CDR3 in DNA: TGTGCCAGCAGCCTCTTCACAGATACGCAGTATTTT.

This clonotype showed up just a few times. This chain joins TRBV25-1 and TRBJ1-6; a weak D match, TRBD1 (6 bases). Germline-derived CDR1 and CDR2 are MGHDK and SYGVNS. This CDR3 is 13 amino acids long. V shed 3 bases and J shed 9 bases, with 9 bases lying between them. CDR3 sequence (DNA): TGTGCCAGCAGTGACCGGGACACTTCACCCCTCCACTTT. It translates to CASSDRDTSPLHF.